This TCR beta chain was recorded in a study of Ad26.COV2.S vaccination and SARS-CoV-2 variants. Study-wide points: Considerable breadth of spike-specific CD8+ and CD4+ T cell responses has reportedly been documented following vaccination.

Documented treatment: roughly 18 received Ad26.COV2.S at low or high dose, single or two shots; 5 received placebo; per-sample allocation not given. Repertoires come from day 63 after the first vaccine or placebo injection. Its platform was an Ad26 vector, and its expressed antigen was Wuhan-strain SARS-CoV-2 spike. Germline lookup yields CDR1 GTSNPN and CDR2 SVGIG (reference sequence). V shed 2 bases, J shed 0 bases, and the junction held 13 bases outside the gene matches. The CDR3 has 17 residues. Only in-frame clones appear in the TCRdb table, and some are missing; sequencing was by immunoSEQ multiplex PCR. The sample comprises roughly 400,000 clones, approximately 91% of which are singletons, and about 1.9% rests with the top ten. As to this clone: The antigen remains undetermined.

V is TRBV30 and J is TRBJ2-7; 7 bases fit TRBD2. The specimen comprised peripheral blood, sampled in a trial of Ad26.COV2.S vaccine versus placebo. This TCR derives from a person between 18 and 59 years old who received the Ad26.COV2.S COVID-19 vaccine or a placebo. Here the CDR3 reads CAWSNGASGRSSYEQYF. The DNA for the CDR3 is TGTGCCTGGAGTAACGGGGCTAGCGGAAGGAGCTCCTACGAGCAGTACTTC.